This paragraph covers one T cell receptor beta chain sequence. Antigen unknown. With a J-beta primer mix and a sample-barcoded 5' primer, a second PCR ran roughly 7 to 11 cycles. Each cDNA molecule, via a template-switch adaptor with 12 random nucleotides, was tagged. TCRdb re-called the 5' RACE reads through MiXCR, storing one row per CDR3 protein. The repertoire holds some 1.5 million distinct CDR3 sequences, with 28% as singletons. CDR3 size: 14 residues. Germline lookup yields CDR1 DFQATT and CDR2 SNEGSKA (reference sequence). Trimming removed 4 bases from V and 11 bases from J, with 23 bases in between. This entry is derived from a study of blood T cells in healthy people across ages. Overall study results and limits: In older individuals, TCR beta diversity per million T cells was lower, falling roughly linearly with age. Naive T cell percentage showed a strong correlation with the diversity of TCR beta.

V and J are TRBV20-1 and TRBJ2-5, with D tentatively TRBD2 (6 bases). This clonotype originated in a woman in her thirties in good health. Sequenced input: blood. The CDR3 nucleotides read TGCAGTGCTATACTAGCAGGGATGGACAATGAGCAGTACTTC. Translation: CSAILAGMDNEQYF.